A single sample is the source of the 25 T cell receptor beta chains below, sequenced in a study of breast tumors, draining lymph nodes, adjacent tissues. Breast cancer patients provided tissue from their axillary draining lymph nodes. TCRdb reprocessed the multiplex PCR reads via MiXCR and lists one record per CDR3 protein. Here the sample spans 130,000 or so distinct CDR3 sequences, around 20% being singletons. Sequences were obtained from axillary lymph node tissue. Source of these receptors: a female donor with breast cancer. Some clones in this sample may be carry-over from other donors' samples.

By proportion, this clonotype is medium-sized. This CDR3 is CATAEGTNSPLHF. The CDR3, as DNA: TGTGCCACCGCGGAGGGAACAAATTCACCCCTCCACTTT. This chain uses TRBV25-1 with TRBJ1-6, with D unclear. V was clipped by 10 bases and J by 7 bases, with 14 bases between them. This CDR3 contains 13 residues. CDR1 is MGHDK and CDR2 is SYGVNS in the germline V gene. Based on the CDR3 plus reference TRBV25-1 and TRBJ1-6, the full variable domain is EADIYQTPRYLVIGTGKKITLECSQTMGHDKMYWYQQDPGMELHLIHYSYGVNSTEKGDLSSESTVSRIRTEHFPLTLESARPSHTSQYLCATAEGTNSPLHFGNGTRLTVT.

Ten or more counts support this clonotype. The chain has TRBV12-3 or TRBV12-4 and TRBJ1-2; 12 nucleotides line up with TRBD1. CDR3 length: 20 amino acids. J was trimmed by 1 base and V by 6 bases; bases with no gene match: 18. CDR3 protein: CASSGGGRDRGRSHNYGYTF. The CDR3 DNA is TGTGCCAGCAGCGGGGGGGGGCGGGACAGGGGGCGATCGCATAACTATGGCTACACCTTC.

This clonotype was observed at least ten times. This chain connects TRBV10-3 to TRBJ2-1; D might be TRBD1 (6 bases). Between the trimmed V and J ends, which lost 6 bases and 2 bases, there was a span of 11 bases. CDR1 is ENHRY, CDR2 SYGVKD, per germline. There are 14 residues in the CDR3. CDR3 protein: CAIRPRDTYNEQFF. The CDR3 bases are TGTGCCATCAGACCCCGGGACACCTACAATGAGCAGTTCTTC.

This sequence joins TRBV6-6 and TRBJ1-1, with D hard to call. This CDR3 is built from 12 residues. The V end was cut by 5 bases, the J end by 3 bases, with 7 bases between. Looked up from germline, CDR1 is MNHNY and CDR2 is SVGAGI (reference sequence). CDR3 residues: CASSTSYTEAFF. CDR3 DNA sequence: TGTGCCAGCAGTACATCATACACTGAAGCTTTCTTT.

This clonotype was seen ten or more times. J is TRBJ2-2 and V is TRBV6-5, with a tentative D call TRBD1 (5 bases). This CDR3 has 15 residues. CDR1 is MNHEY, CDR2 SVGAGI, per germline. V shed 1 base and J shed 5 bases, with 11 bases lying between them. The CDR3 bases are TGTGCCAGCAGTTACTACCGGACACATACCGGGGAGCTGTTTTTT. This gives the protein CASSYYRTHTGELFF.

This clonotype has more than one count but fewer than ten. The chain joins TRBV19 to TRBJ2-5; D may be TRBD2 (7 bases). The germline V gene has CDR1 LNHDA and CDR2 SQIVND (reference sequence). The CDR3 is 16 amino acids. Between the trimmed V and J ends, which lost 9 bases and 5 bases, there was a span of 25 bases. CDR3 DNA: TGTGCCAGCCAGAAGGGGGGGGCCCTTCAGCGGGAGACCCAGTACTTC. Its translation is CASQKGGALQRETQYF.

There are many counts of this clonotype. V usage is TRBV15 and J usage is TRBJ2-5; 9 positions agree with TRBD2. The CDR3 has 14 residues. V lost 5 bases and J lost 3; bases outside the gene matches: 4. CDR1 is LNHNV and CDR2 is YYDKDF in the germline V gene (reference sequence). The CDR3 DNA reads TGTGCCACCAGCCCCTTAGCGGGAGAAGAGACCCAGTACTTC. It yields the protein CATSPLAGEETQYF.

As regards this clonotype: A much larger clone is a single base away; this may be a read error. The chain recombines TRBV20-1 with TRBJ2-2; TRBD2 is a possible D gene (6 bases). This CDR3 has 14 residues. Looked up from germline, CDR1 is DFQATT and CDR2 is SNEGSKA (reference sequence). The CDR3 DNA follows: TGCAGTGCTAGAGATTTGAACCAGGCCGGGGGGCTGTTTTTT. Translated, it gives CSARDLNQAGGLFF.

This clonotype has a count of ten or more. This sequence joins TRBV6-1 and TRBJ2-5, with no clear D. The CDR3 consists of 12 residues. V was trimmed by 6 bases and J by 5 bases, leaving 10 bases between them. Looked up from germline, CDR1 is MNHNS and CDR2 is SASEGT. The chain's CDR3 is CASRRVGETQYF. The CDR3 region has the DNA TGTGCCAGCAGAAGAGTTGGTGAGACCCAGTACTTC.

The CDR3 nucleotides read TGTGCCAGCAGCTTGGAGGCAGGGAACACTGAAGCTTTCTTT. Its translation is CASSLEAGNTEAFF. The chain recombines TRBV5-6 with TRBJ1-1; D unclear. V was pared by 0 bases and J by 1 base, with 7 bases between. Germline assignment: CDR1 SGHDT and CDR2 YYEEEE. The CDR3 covers 14 residues.

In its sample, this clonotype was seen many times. The CDR3 coding sequence is TGTGCCAGCCGAGCGGGAGGGCGGGCGACCCAGTACTTC. Translated: CASRAGGRATQYF. The V gene is TRBV6-5, the J gene TRBJ2-5, with 10 bases matching TRBD2. This CDR3 has 13 residues. The germline V gene encodes CDR1 MNHEY and CDR2 SVGAGI. V lost 8 bases, J lost 7 bases, and 7 bases stayed unmatched.

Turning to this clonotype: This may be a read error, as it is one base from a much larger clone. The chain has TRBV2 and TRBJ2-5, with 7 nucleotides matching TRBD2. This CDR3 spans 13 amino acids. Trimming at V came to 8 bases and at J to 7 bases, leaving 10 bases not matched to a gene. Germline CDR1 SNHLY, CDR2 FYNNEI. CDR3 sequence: CASVSDPGGTQYF. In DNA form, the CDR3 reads TGTGCCAGCGTTTCGGACCCGGGGGGGACCCAGTACTTC.

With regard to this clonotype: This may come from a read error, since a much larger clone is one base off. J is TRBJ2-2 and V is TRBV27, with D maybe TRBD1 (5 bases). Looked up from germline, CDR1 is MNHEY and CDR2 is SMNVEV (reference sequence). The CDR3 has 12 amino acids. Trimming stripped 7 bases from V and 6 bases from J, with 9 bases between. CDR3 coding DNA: TGTGCCAGCACCACAGGTGCCGGGGAGCTGTTTTTT. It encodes CASTTGAGELFF.

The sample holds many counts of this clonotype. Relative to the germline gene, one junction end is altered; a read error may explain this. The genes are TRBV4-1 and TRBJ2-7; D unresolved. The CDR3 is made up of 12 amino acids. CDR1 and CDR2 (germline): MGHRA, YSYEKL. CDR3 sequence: CASSQVGREQYF. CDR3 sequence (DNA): TGCGCCAGCAGTCAAGTTGGCCGAGAGCAGTACTTC.

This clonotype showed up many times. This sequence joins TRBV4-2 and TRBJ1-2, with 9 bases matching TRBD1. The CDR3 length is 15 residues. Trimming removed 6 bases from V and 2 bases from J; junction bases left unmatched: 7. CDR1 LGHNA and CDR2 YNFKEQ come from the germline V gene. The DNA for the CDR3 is TGTGCCAGCAGACGAGGGACAGGGTACAACTATGGCTACACCTTC. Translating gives CASRRGTGYNYGYTF.

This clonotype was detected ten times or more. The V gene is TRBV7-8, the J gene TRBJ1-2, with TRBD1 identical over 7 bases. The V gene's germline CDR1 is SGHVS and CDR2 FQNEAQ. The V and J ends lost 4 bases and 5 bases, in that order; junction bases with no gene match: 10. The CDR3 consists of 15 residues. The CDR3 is CASSSDDRAYYGYTF. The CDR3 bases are TGTGCCAGCAGCTCCGATGACAGGGCCTATTATGGCTACACCTTC.

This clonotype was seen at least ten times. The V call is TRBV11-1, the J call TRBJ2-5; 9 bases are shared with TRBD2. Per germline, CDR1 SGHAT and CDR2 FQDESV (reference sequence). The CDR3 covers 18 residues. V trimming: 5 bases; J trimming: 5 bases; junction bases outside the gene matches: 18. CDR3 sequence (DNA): TGTGCCAGCAGCGCCCGCCGGGGTAGCGGGAGTAGTTGGGAGACCCAGTACTTC. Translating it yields CASSARRGSGSSWETQYF.

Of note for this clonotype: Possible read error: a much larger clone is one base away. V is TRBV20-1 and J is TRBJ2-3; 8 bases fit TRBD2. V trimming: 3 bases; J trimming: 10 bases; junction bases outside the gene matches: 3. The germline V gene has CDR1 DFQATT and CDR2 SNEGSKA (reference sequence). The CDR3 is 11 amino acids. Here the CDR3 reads CSASGRGSQYF. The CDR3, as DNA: TGCAGTGCTAGCGGGAGGGGTTCGCAGTATTTT.

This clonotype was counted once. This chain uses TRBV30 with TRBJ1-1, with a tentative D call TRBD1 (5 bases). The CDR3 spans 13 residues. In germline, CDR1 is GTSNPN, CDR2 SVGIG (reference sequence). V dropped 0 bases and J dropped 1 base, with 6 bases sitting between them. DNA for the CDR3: TGTGCCTGGAGTGTGGGGCAGAACACTGAAGCTTTCTTT. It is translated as CAWSVGQNTEAFF.

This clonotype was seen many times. The CDR3 DNA follows: TGCGCCAGCAGCCCGAGCGGGAACTATGAGCAGTTCTTC. It specifies CASSPSGNYEQFF. The gene calls are TRBV5-1 and TRBJ2-1, with 7 bases that match TRBD2. Per the germline V gene, CDR1 is SGHRS and CDR2 is YFSETQ. V dropped 4 bases and J dropped 8; count of bases not matched to a gene: 6. The CDR3 consists of 13 residues.

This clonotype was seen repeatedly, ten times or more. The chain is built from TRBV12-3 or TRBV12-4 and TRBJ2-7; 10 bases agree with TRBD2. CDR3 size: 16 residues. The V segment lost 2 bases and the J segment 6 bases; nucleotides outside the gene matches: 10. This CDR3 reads CASSLRSGAGGREQYF. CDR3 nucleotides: TGTGCCAGCAGTTTAAGGTCCGGAGCGGGAGGGCGCGAGCAGTACTTC.

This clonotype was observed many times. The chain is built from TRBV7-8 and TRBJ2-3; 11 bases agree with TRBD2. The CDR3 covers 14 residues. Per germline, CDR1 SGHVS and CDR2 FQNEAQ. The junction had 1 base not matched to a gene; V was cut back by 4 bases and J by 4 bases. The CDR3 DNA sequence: TGTGCCAGCAGCTCGGGACTAGCGGCAGATACGCAGTATTTT. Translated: CASSSGLAADTQYF.

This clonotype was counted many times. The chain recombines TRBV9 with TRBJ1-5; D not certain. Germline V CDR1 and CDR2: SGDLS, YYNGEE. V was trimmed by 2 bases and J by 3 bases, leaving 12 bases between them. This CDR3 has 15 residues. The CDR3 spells CASSVDGTYNQPQHF. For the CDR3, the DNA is TGTGCCAGCAGCGTTGATGGTACTTACAATCAGCCCCAGCATTTT.

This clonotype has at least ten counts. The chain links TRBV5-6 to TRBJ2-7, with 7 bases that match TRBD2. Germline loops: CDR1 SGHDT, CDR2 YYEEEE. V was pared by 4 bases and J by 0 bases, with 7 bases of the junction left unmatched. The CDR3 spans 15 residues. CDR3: CASSQGTTNSYEQYF. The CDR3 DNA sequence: TGTGCCAGCAGCCAAGGGACTACCAACTCCTACGAGCAGTACTTC.

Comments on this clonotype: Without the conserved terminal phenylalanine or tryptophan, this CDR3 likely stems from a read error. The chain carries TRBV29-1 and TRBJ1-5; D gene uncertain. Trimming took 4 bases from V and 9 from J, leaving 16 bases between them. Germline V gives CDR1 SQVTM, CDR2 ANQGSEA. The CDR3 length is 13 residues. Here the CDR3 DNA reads TGCAGCGTTGTGGACTTAGTGGGCTCGCCCCAGCATCTT. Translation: CSVVDLVGSPQHL.